In its sample, the clone carrying this T cell receptor (beta chain) was seen many times. Its antigen is not known. Using its own MiXCR run on the reads, TCRdb lists one record per CDR3 protein. Altogether some 97,000 distinct CDR3 sequences are present, under 25% being singletons, with the ten largest covering approximately 39%. The sample originates from a study of T cell repertoires in cytomegalovirus infection. Study-wide background: It was the public TCR beta signatures that indicated both CMV infection and matching HLA type. Study results and limitations: There were carriers of CMV plus the relevant HLA, and cumulative public TCR beta family frequency identified them. Dominating the ex vivo response were TCR beta clonotypes that were CMV-specific and HLA-C-restricted.

Trimming took 0 bases from V and 5 from J; bases not matched to a gene: 3. The CDR3 has 15 amino acids. Germline values: CDR1 SGHAT, CDR2 FQNNGV. Material: CD8+ T cells from PBMCs. This receptor was obtained from a human donor in good health (CMV status not recorded). Some clones in this sample may be carry-over from other donors' samples. The rearrangement joins TRBV11-2 to TRBJ2-1; 8 nucleotides agree with TRBD1. CDR3 coding DNA: TGTGCCAGCAGCTTAGATCCAGGGGGCAACAATGAGCAGTTCTTC. Translation gives CASSLDPGGNNEQFF.